The 2 T cell receptor beta chains presented below share a single source sample, sequenced in a study of cytomegalovirus exposure and HLA in healthy donors. Primers included in the PCR were 60 Vbeta and 13 Jbeta primers. Assay used: immunoSEQ multiplex PCR; TCRdb lists only in-frame clones, some missing. Among 120,000 or so clones listed, over 65% were seen once. Sequencing was done on a sample of PBMCs. The receptors here all came from a young man in good health and CMV-seropositive.

This chain uses TRBV27 with TRBJ2-2, with 14 bases that match TRBD2. Trimming took 5 bases from V and 6 from J; bases not matched to a gene: 5. The CDR3 is 16 residues long. Germline V gene sequence: CDR1 MNHEY, CDR2 SMNVEV (reference sequence). The CDR3 protein is CASSPTTSGRAGELFF. The CDR3, as DNA: TGTGCCAGCAGTCCCACGACTAGCGGGAGGGCCGGGGAGCTGTTTTTT.

The chain joins TRBV6-5 to TRBJ1-2; 8 positions agree with TRBD1. Germline V gives CDR1 MNHEY, CDR2 SVGAGI. The CDR3 sequence is 14 residues long. Trimming removed 5 bases from V and 7 bases from J; junction bases left unmatched: 9. CDR3: CASSPPGGRGGYTF. The DNA of the CDR3 is TGTGCCAGCAGTCCCCCAGGGGGCCGAGGTGGCTACACCTTC.